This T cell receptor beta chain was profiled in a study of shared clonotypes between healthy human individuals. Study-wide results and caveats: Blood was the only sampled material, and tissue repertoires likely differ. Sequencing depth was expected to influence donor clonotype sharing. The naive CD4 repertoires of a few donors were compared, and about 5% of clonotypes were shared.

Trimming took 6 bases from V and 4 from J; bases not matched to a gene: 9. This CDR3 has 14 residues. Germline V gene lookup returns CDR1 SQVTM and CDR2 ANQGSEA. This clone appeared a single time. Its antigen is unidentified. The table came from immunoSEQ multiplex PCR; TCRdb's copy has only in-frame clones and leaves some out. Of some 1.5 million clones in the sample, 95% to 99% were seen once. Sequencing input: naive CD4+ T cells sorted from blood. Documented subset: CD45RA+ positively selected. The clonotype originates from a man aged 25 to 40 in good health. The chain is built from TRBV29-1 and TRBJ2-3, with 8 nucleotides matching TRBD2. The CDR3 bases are TGCAGCGTGTGGGGCGGGACTAGTCCAGATACGCAGTATTTT. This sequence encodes CSVWGGTSPDTQYF.